A single sample gave rise to the 26 T cell receptor beta chains below, sequenced in a study of STAT5B mutations in CD4+ large granular lymphocyte leukemia. Assay: immunoSEQ multiplex PCR; the TCRdb copy retains only in-frame clones and omits some. The sample lists 25,000 to 35,000 clones, 65% to 85% occurring once. The sequenced material came from CD4+ T cells from blood buffy coats. These receptors were obtained from a human donor in good health.

This clone was found once. The chain has TRBV5-1 and TRBJ2-2, with 9 bases that match TRBD1. V lost 2 bases to trimming and J lost 7 bases; unmatched junction nucleotides: 3. The CDR3 extends over 14 amino acids. Germline CDR1 reads SGHRS; CDR2 reads YFSETQ. The CDR3, as DNA: TGCGCCAGCAGCTTAGGACAGGGGCACGGGGAGCTGTTTTTT. Translation: CASSLGQGHGELFF.

This chain connects TRBV2 to TRBJ2-3, with D tentatively TRBD2 (6 bases). Germline V gives CDR1 SNHLY, CDR2 FYNNEI. Trimming took 4 bases from V and 4 from J, leaving 27 bases between them. CDR3 size: 19 residues. CDR3 region: CASSATAVISARGADTQYF. For the CDR3, the DNA is TGTGCCAGCAGTGCAACCGCTGTTATTTCGGCGCGGGGCGCAGATACGCAGTATTTT.

The DNA for the CDR3 is TGCGCCAGCAGTCAGAATCTCCTAGCGGGGGGAGCCTACGAGCAGTACGTC. Encoded protein: CASSQNLLAGGAYEQYV. The chain links TRBV23-1 to TRBJ2-7, with 11 bases that match TRBD2. TRBV23-1 counts as an open reading frame of uncertain function. V dropped 3 bases and J dropped 2; count of bases not matched to a gene: 9. The CDR3 is made up of 17 amino acids.

This clone has a handful of counts. DNA for the CDR3: TGTGCCAGCAGCTTCCAGTCGAACACTGAAGCTTTCTTT. This encodes CASSFQSNTEAFF. This sequence joins TRBV7-9 and TRBJ1-1, with no clear D. Deletions cut 3 bases from V and 1 base from J, with 6 bases between. Germline CDR1 SEHNR, CDR2 FQNEAQ (reference sequence). The CDR3 runs 13 residues. Full variable domain (remainder filled in from reference TRBV7-9 and TRBJ1-1): DTGVSQNPRHKITKRGQNVTFRCDPISEHNRLYWYRQTLGQGPEFLTYFQNEAQLEKSRLLSDRFSAERPKGSFSTLEIQRTEQGDSAMYLCASSFQSNTEAFFGQGTRLTVV.

The chain joins TRBV14 to TRBJ2-4; the match to TRBD2 covers 7 bases. From germline, CDR1 is SGHDN and CDR2 FVKESK. The CDR3 spans 14 residues. With 2 bases clipped from V and 5 bases from J, the junction kept 3 bases outside the gene matches. This CDR3 reads CASSQSGVENIQYF. The CDR3 DNA is TGTGCCAGCAGCCAAAGCGGGGTCGAAAACATTCAGTACTTC.

The chain combines TRBV29-1 with TRBJ1-5; tentative D call: TRBD1 (5 bases). Trimming left V 2 bases short and J 6 bases short, with 8 bases between. This CDR3 region has 12 residues. Germline CDR1 reads SQVTM; CDR2 reads ANQGSEA. CDR3 DNA sequence: TGCAGCGTTGAAATGGGGGGTCAGCCCCAGCATTTT. This codes for CSVEMGGQPQHF.

The genes are TRBV5-1 and TRBJ2-1, with 11 bases identical to TRBD2. J gave up 8 bases and V 4 bases, and 11 bases lay outside the gene matches. CDR1 is SGHRS and CDR2 is YFSETQ in the germline V gene. This CDR3 is built from 16 residues. DNA of the CDR3: TGCGCCAGCAGCCCGAGGACTAGCGGGCATTCGGATGAGCAGTTCTTC. It yields the protein CASSPRTSGHSDEQFF. The variable domain in full, completed from reference TRBV5-1 and TRBJ2-1, reads KAGVTQTPRYLIKTRGQQVTLSCSPISGHRSVSWYQQTPGQGLQFLFEYFSETQRNKGNFPGRFSGRQFSNSRSEMNVSTLELGDSALYLCASSPRTSGHSDEQFFGPGTRLTVL.

V usage is TRBV15 and J usage is TRBJ2-1, with 8 bases lining up with TRBD2. Losses at the gene ends were 2 bases for V and 7 bases for J; bases not matched to a gene: 7. The CDR3 totals 15 residues. Per the germline V gene, CDR1 is LNHNV and CDR2 is YYDKDF (reference sequence). CDR3 sequence reads: CATSRQQAGENEQFF. CDR3 sequence (DNA): TGTGCCACCAGCAGACAGCAAGCGGGAGAGAATGAGCAGTTCTTC.

The J gene is TRBJ2-5, the V gene TRBV29-1; D unclear. The CDR3 is 14 residues long. Trimming pared 2 bases from V and 5 bases from J, leaving 15 bases between. Germline CDR1 is SQVTM and CDR2 is ANQGSEA. DNA for the CDR3: TGCAGCGTTGAAAGGTCGGTGGGTACCGAGACCCAGTACTTC. Residues: CSVERSVGTETQYF.

This clone was detected once. V is TRBV19 and J is TRBJ1-6; no clear D. Germline V CDR1 and CDR2: LNHDA, SQIVND (reference sequence). V lost 3 bases to trimming and J lost 3 bases, with 6 bases between them. The CDR3 is 14 amino acids. The CDR3 spells CASSILIYNSPLHF. Here the CDR3 DNA reads TGTGCCAGTAGTATTTTGATCTATAATTCACCCCTCCACTTT.

This clone came up once. This chain links TRBV9 with TRBJ2-3; TRBD2 matches at 10 bases. CDR1 is SGDLS, CDR2 YYNGEE, per germline. With V trimmed by 6 bases and J by 10 bases, 14 bases remained unmatched. The CDR3 consists of 15 residues. For the CDR3, the DNA is TGTGCCAGCAAAGCTACTAGCGGGGTCCTCGAACCGCAGTATTTT. Translated: CASKATSGVLEPQYF.

This clone was seen only once. The rearrangement links TRBV4-3 to TRBJ1-1; D gene ambiguous. The V end lost 6 bases, the J end lost 4 bases, and 12 bases lay between the germline ends. The germline CDR1 and CDR2 sequences are LGHNA and YSLEER. This CDR3 spans 13 amino acids. The DNA for the CDR3 is TGCGCCAGCAGAGGAGCGCGTGGCACTGAAGCTTTCTTT. Its protein is CASRGARGTEAFF.

V is TRBV7-9 and J is TRBJ1-4; 7 bases are shared with TRBD1. V was pared by 4 bases and J by 7 bases, with 9 bases of the junction left unmatched. The CDR3 runs 15 residues. Germline CDR1 reads SEHNR; CDR2 reads FQNEAQ (reference sequence). The CDR3 region is CASSSRGGGPEKLFF. The CDR3, as DNA: TGTGCCAGCAGCTCTAGAGGGGGCGGGCCTGAAAAACTGTTTTTT.

This chain uses TRBV7-2 with TRBJ1-4, with D hard to call. V dropped 1 base and J dropped 4 bases, with 13 bases sitting between them. Germline V gene sequence: CDR1 SGHTA, CDR2 FQGNSA. The CDR3 sequence is 16 residues long. The CDR3 bases are TGTGCCAGCAGCTTAGAACCGTCACTCCTTAATGAAAAACTGTTTTTT. It is translated as CASSLEPSLLNEKLFF.

This sequence joins TRBV6-5 and TRBJ2-2, with D possibly TRBD1 on 5 matching bases. The CDR3 consists of 13 residues. V was pared by 2 bases and J by 7 bases, with 8 bases between. Germline CDR1 reads MNHEY; CDR2 reads SVGAGI. In DNA form, the CDR3 reads TGTGCCAGCAGTTACAAAGGGGACGGGGAGCTGTTTTTT. This translates into CASSYKGDGELFF.

The chain is built from TRBV4-1 and TRBJ1-2, with TRBD1 matching over 11 bases. CDR3 length: 16 residues. The V segment lost 4 bases and the J segment 4 bases; nucleotides outside the gene matches: 8. Germline CDR1 reads MGHRA; CDR2 reads YSYEKL. In nucleotides, the CDR3 is TGCGCCAGCAGCCTCGGACAGGGGGCGATTATCTATGGCTACACCTTC. Protein product: CASSLGQGAIIYGYTF.

CDR3 nucleotides: TGTGCCAGCAGCACCCCCGGGACAGAGAACACTGAAGCTTTCTTT. Its protein product is CASSTPGTENTEAFF. The chain is built from TRBV5-4 and TRBJ1-1; 7 nucleotides align to TRBD1. V was clipped by 4 bases and J by 1 base; unmatched bases: 7. Per the germline V gene, CDR1 is SGHNT and CDR2 is YYREEE (reference sequence). The CDR3 consists of 15 residues. Together with reference TRBV5-4 and TRBJ1-1, the CDR3 gives the full variable domain: ETGVTQSPTHLIKTRGQQVTLRCSSQSGHNTVSWYQQALGQGPQFIFQYYREEENGRGNFPPRFSGLQFPNYSSELNVNALELDDSALYLCASSTPGTENTEAFFGQGTRLTVV.

This rearrangement joins TRBV4-2 to TRBJ1-2, with D hard to call. The CDR3 spans 13 residues. In germline, CDR1 is LGHNA, CDR2 YNFKEQ. V was trimmed by 1 base and J by 4 bases, leaving 7 bases between them. As DNA, the CDR3 is TGTGCCAGCAGCCAAGGCGAGTTCTATGGCTACACCTTC. It translates to CASSQGEFYGYTF.

The chain carries TRBV7-6 and TRBJ1-2; D is unclear. The CDR3 sequence is 15 residues long. The germline CDR1 and CDR2 sequences are SGHVS and FNYEAQ. The V and J ends lost 1 base and 8 bases respectively, with 17 bases between them. CDR3 protein: CASSLETLGLGGYTF. CDR3 nucleotide sequence: TGTGCCAGCAGCTTAGAAACGTTAGGGCTCGGAGGCTACACCTTC.

This rearrangement joins TRBV14 to TRBJ2-3; D remains unclear. The ends were cut back, 1 base at V and 0 bases at J, with 8 bases in the middle. The CDR3 runs to 15 residues. Germline CDR1 is SGHDN and CDR2 is FVKESK. The CDR3 loop reads CASSQVGSSTDTQYF. CDR3 nucleotide sequence: TGTGCCAGCAGCCAAGTAGGCTCTAGCACAGATACGCAGTATTTT.

The chain links TRBV28 to TRBJ1-2; TRBD1 matches at 9 bases. After removal of 4 bases from V and 4 bases from J, the junction contained 7 bases not matched to a gene. From germline, CDR1 is MDHEN and CDR2 SYDVKM. This CDR3 has 15 residues. The CDR3 DNA sequence: TGTGCCAGCAGTTGGGACAGGGAAACTTCCTATGGCTACACCTTC. It yields the protein CASSWDRETSYGYTF.

The chain has TRBV9 and TRBJ2-5; D is undetermined. V dropped 4 bases and J dropped 0 bases, with 10 bases sitting between them. Germline loops: CDR1 SGDLS, CDR2 YYNGEE. The CDR3 consists of 14 residues. CDR3 residues: CASSPMGHQETQYF. In DNA form, the CDR3 reads TGTGCCAGCAGCCCGATGGGCCACCAAGAGACCCAGTACTTC.

The chain combines TRBV2 with TRBJ1-2; D remains ambiguous. The germline V gene has CDR1 SNHLY and CDR2 FYNNEI. Trimming removed 0 bases from V and 3 bases from J, with 5 bases in between. This CDR3 region has 13 residues. The CDR3 region is CASSEALDYGYTF. In DNA form, the CDR3 reads TGTGCCAGCAGTGAAGCGCTAGACTATGGCTACACCTTC.

This chain connects TRBV6-1 to TRBJ1-6; D perhaps matches TRBD1 (5 bases). Per the germline V gene, CDR1 is MNHNS and CDR2 is SASEGT. Between the trimmed V and J ends, which lost 8 bases and 10 bases, there was a span of 21 bases. This CDR3 has 15 amino acids. In DNA form, the CDR3 reads TGTGCCAGCTCTCCCGGAGGGAGGGGTCGGTCACCCCTCCACTTT. Translated, it gives CASSPGGRGRSPLHF.

The chain couples TRBV10-1 to TRBJ2-1; D may be TRBD1 (6 bases). Per germline, CDR1 WNHNN and CDR2 SYGVQD (reference sequence). V was pared by 3 bases and J by 0 bases, with 15 bases between. There are 17 residues in the CDR3. The CDR3 region is CASSDSGVISSYNEQFF. In DNA form, the CDR3 reads TGCGCCAGCAGTGACTCAGGGGTAATTAGCTCCTACAATGAGCAGTTCTTC.

The gene calls are TRBV7-2 and TRBJ1-3; 8 bases agree with TRBD1. The ends lost 5 bases at V and 2 bases at J; junction bases unmatched: 8. Germline-derived CDR1 and CDR2 are SGHTA and FQGNSA. This CDR3 comprises 16 residues. The CDR3: CASSMRTGSPGNTIYF. The CDR3 bases are TGTGCCAGCAGCATGAGGACAGGGTCCCCTGGAAACACCATATATTTT.